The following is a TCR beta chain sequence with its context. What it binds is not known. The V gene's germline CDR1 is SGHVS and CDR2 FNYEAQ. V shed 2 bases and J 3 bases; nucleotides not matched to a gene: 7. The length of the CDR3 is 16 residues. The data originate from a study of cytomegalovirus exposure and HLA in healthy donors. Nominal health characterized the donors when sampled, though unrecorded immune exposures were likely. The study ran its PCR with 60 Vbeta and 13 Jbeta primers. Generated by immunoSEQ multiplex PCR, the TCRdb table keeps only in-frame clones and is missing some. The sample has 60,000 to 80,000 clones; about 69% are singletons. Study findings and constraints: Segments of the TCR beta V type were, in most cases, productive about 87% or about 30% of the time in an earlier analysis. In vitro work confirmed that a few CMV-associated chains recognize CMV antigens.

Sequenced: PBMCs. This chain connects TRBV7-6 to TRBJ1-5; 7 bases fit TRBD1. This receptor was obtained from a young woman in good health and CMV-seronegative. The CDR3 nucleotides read TGTGCCAGCAGCTTACAGCCAGGGGGGTACAATCAGCCCCAGCATTTT. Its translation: CASSLQPGGYNQPQHF. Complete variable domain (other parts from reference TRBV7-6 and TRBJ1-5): GAGVSQSPRYKVTKRGQDVALRCDPISGHVSLYWYRQALGQGPEFLTYFNYEAQQDKSGLPNDRFSAERPEGSISTLTIQRTEQRDSAMYRCASSLQPGGYNQPQHFGDGTRLSIL.